The present T cell receptor beta chain was sequenced within a study of blood T cell repertoires in COVID-19. Only a few counts were recorded for this clone. Per the germline V gene, CDR1 is LNHDA and CDR2 is SQIVND (reference sequence). This CDR3 has 14 amino acids. V gave up 2 bases and J gave up 7 bases, with 12 bases separating them. Clones were read by immunoSEQ multiplex PCR, and TCRdb kept only the in-frame ones, dropping some. The sample lists around 80,000 clones, around 89% occurring once. This TCR was recovered from a man aged 55 to 70 with acute or convalescent COVID-19. What was sequenced was peripheral blood. The rearrangement joins TRBV19 to TRBJ1-5; D unclear. The CDR3: CASSITGGRQPQHF. The CDR3, as DNA: TGTGCCAGTAGTATAACTGGCGGGCGACAGCCCCAGCATTTT.